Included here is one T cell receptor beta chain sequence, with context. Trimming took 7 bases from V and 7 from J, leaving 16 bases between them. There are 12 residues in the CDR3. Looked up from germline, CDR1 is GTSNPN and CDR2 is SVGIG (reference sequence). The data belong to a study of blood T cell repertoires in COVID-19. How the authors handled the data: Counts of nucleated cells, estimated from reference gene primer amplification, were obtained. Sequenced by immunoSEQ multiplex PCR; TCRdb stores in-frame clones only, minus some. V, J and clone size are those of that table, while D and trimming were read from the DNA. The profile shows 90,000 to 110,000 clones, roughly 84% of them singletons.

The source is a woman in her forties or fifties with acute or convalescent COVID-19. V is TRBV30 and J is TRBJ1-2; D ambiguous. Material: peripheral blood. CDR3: CASPTVRGGYTF. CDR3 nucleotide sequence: TGTGCCTCCCCGACTGTGAGAGGTGGCTACACCTTC.